The clone carrying this T cell receptor (beta chain) came up once. Its antigen is currently unknown. Per germline, CDR1 SGHVS and CDR2 FQNEAQ. Trimming cost V 2 bases and J 3 bases; bases outside gene matches: 6. The CDR3 has 15 amino acids. This sample stems from a study of cytomegalovirus exposure and HLA in healthy donors. The PCR ran on 60 Vbeta and 13 Jbeta primers. Sequencing used immunoSEQ multiplex PCR; TCRdb keeps in-frame clones, though not all of them. The sample contains around 150,000 clones, 65% to 90% of which appear only once. Study-wide findings and caveats: Previous analysis showed most TCR beta V segments were productive about 87% or about 30% of the time.

The receptor was isolated from a man over 45 in good health and CMV-seropositive. The sample comprised PBMCs. The chain joins TRBV7-8 to TRBJ2-7; TRBD2 matches at 8 bases. This CDR3 reads CASSLLAGLYYEQYF. The DNA for the CDR3 is TGTGCCAGCAGCTTACTAGCGGGCCTCTACTACGAGCAGTACTTC.